This is a list of T cell receptor beta chains from one sample in a study of blood T cell repertoires in COVID-19. Data came from immunoSEQ multiplex PCR; TCRdb stores just in-frame clones and leaves some out. Of 95,000 to 150,000 clones in the sample, 75% to 90% are singletons; the top ten hold 25% to 35%. The sample was peripheral blood. All receptors derive from a woman in her 70s with acute or convalescent COVID-19. Each CDR3 is given with its conserved first and last residue. The D gene is left open where the match is weak. Expanded clones are given a class, and other clones once, few, many or no size at all.

abundance: -; d_gene: TRBD1; v_gene: TRBV2; j_gene: TRBJ2-7; CDR3nt: TGTGCCAGCAGTGAAGCGCTTCCGGGACAGGGGGACCCCTTC; CDR3aa: CASSEALPGQGDPF
abundance: -; d_gene: TRBD1; v_gene: TRBV6-5; j_gene: TRBJ1-5; CDR3nt: TGTGCCAGCAGTCTTTCGGACAGGCAGTATCAGCCCCAGCATTTT; CDR3aa: CASSLSDRQYQPQHF
abundance: -; d_gene: -; v_gene: TRBV5-1; j_gene: TRBJ1-1; CDR3nt: TGCGCCAGCAGCTCCCAGGCAAACACTGAAGCTTTCTTT; CDR3aa: CASSSQANTEAFF
abundance: -; d_gene: -; v_gene: TRBV18; j_gene: TRBJ2-3; CDR3nt: TGTGCCAGCTCACCACGAGATAGCACAGATACGCAGTATTTT; CDR3aa: CASSPRDSTDTQYF
abundance: -; d_gene: TRBD1; v_gene: TRBV19; j_gene: TRBJ2-5; CDR3nt: TGTGCCAGTCGGACAGGGGTCGGCGGCTGGGAGACCCAGTACTTC; CDR3aa: CASRTGVGGWETQYF
abundance: -; d_gene: -; v_gene: TRBV28; j_gene: TRBJ1-5; CDR3nt: TGTGCCAGCAGTTTAGGTACCAGGCAGCCCCAGCATTTT; CDR3aa: CASSLGTRQPQHF
abundance: -; d_gene: TRBD1; v_gene: TRBV5-1; j_gene: TRBJ2-7; CDR3nt: TGCGCCAGCAGCAATGGACAGGGACCCTACGAGCAGTACTTC; CDR3aa: CASSNGQGPYEQYF
abundance: few; d_gene: TRBD1; v_gene: TRBV6-2/TRBV6-3; j_gene: TRBJ2-2; CDR3nt: TGTGCCAGCAGTTACTACCAGGGGGCGAGGGCCGGGGAGCTGTTTTTT; CDR3aa: CASSYYQGARAGELFF
abundance: -; d_gene: TRBD1; v_gene: TRBV7-3; j_gene: TRBJ2-3; CDR3nt: TGTGCCAGCAGCTCCGGGACAGGGTCCCCTAGCACAGATACGCAGTATTTT; CDR3aa: CASSSGTGSPSTDTQYF
abundance: -; d_gene: -; v_gene: TRBV28; j_gene: TRBJ1-3; CDR3nt: TGTGCCAGCGCACGGGGGGGGTCGGGCACCATATATTTT; CDR3aa: CASARGGSGTIYF
abundance: -; d_gene: -; v_gene: TRBV5-5; j_gene: TRBJ1-1; CDR3nt: TGTGCCAGCAGCTTGTTTGGGGGGGTTAGTGAAGCTTTCTTT; CDR3aa: CASSLFGGVSEAFF
abundance: -; d_gene: -; v_gene: TRBV12-3/TRBV12-4; j_gene: TRBJ1-5; CDR3nt: TGTGCCAGCAGTTTTGGAGGCCAGCCCCAGCATTTT; CDR3aa: CASSFGGQPQHF
abundance: once; d_gene: -; v_gene: TRBV19; j_gene: TRBJ1-3; CDR3nt: TGTGCCAGTAGCGCAGGGCACTCTGGAAACACCATATATTTT; CDR3aa: CASSAGHSGNTIYF
abundance: -; d_gene: -; v_gene: TRBV12-3/TRBV12-4; j_gene: TRBJ1-1; CDR3nt: TGTGCCAGTTGCTTCGGGAACACTGAAGCTTTCTTT; CDR3aa: CASCFGNTEAFF
abundance: few; d_gene: -; v_gene: TRBV10-3; j_gene: TRBJ1-2; CDR3nt: TGTGCCATCAGTGAGTCCGACAGCCGCTATGGCTACACCTTC; CDR3aa: CAISESDSRYGYTF
abundance: -; d_gene: TRBD1; v_gene: TRBV3-1/TRBV3-2; j_gene: TRBJ1-3; CDR3nt: TGTGCCAGCAGCCAAGAGGGGGCAGGGGGTAATGGAAACACCATATATTTT; CDR3aa: CASSQEGAGGNGNTIYF
abundance: -; d_gene: TRBD1; v_gene: TRBV5-1; j_gene: TRBJ2-7; CDR3nt: TGCGCCAGCAGAGGCGGGACAGGGGGCGATTACGAGCAGTACTTC; CDR3aa: CASRGGTGGDYEQYF
abundance: -; d_gene: -; v_gene: TRBV6-5; j_gene: TRBJ1-2; CDR3nt: TGTGCCAAAACCCCAGGGAACTATGGCTACACCTTC; CDR3aa: CAKTPGNYGYTF
abundance: -; d_gene: TRBD1; v_gene: TRBV15; j_gene: TRBJ1-5; CDR3nt: TGTGCCACCAGCGTCGGGACAGGGAATCAGCCCCAGCATTTT; CDR3aa: CATSVGTGNQPQHF